This section outlines one T cell receptor beta chain sequence together with its context. Constant-region priming of around 500 ng total RNA yielded TCR beta cDNA. Three nested multiplex PCR rounds of slightly modified ARM-PCR generated TCR beta libraries. The opening two PCR rounds, about 10 cycles each, paired TRBV1-TRBV30 forward primers with a C-beta reverse primer. TCRdb independently ran MiXCR on the multiplex PCR reads; one entry per CDR3 protein. The repertoire holds roughly 20,000 distinct CDR3 sequences, with over 65% as singletons. The data originate from a study of tumor-infiltrating lymphocytes in primary liver carcinoma. Overall study context: Sample counts of productive TCRbeta reads spanned roughly 3.65 to 8 million; these counts were similar across tissue types.

The CDR3 is 10 residues long. Germline CDR1 and CDR2: MNHEY and SVGAGI. Trimming shortened V by 8 bases and J by 8 bases, and 9 bases separated the two germline ends. DNA and RNA were both co-extracted from 20-30 mg of bulk tissue that had not been sorted. Separate regions, five per tumor, were sampled. Material: liver tumor tissue from sampling region 1. Subset defined: tumor region T1, superior pole. This chain links TRBV6-5 with TRBJ1-2, with D unclear. The source of this sequence is a man aged 40-49 years with primary liver carcinoma and hepatitis B virus infection. This chain's CDR3 is CASGPNGYTF. In DNA form, the CDR3 reads TGTGCCAGCGGCCCTAACGGCTACACCTTC.